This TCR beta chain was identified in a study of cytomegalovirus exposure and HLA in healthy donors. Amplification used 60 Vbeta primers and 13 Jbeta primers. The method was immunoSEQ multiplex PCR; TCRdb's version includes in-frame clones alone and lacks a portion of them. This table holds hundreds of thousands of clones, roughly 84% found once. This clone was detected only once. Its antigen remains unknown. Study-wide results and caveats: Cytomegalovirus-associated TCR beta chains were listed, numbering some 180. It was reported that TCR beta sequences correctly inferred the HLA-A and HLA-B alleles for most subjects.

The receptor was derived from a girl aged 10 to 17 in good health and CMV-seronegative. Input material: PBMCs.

CDR3 nucleotides: TGTGCCAGCAGTTTATCGAGCAGGGCTAGAGAGACCCAGTACTTC. Its protein is CASSLSSRARETQYF. This chain links TRBV27 with TRBJ2-5; D perhaps matches TRBD1 (5 bases). Germline CDR1 reads MNHEY; CDR2 reads SMNVEV (reference sequence). V shed 0 bases and J shed 4 bases, with 12 bases lying between them. The CDR3 covers 15 residues.